This paragraph reports one T cell receptor (beta chain). Its antigen has not been determined. Base qualities are not provided; no much larger clone lies one nucleotide away. The data were obtained in a study of blood T cell repertoires in COVID-19 (dated by TCRdb to about 2020). Notes on the research overall: Samples covering the acute and convalescent phases of COVID-19 were provided by collaborators in the United States, Italy and Spain. The prospective study material was composed of cDNA or gDNA derived from T cells, B-cell-depleted T cells, or PBMCs. Subjects who had been exposed to COVID-19, were actively infected with it, or had recovered from it provided the deeply sampled blood TCRbeta repertoires that made up the dataset. The repertoires were released in a freely available public database intended as a resource for research on the immune response to SARS-CoV-2. Samples were obtained from the ongoing ImmuneRACE study (first 160 participants) and from over 1,000 subjects provided by 6 global collaborators. Sample metadata almost always included a de-identified subject ID, COVID-19 status, age in years and sex. Where available, HLA class I and class II types were taken from metadata supplied by the sample provider and were not determined by assay-based typing.

Study-level results and caveats: Clinical and demographic metadata were provided uncurated, with the amount varying by source and participant.

Looking up the germline V gene yields CDR1 LGHNA and CDR2 YNFKEQ. V is cut by 0 bases and J by 3 bases, and the space between the germline ends is 12 bases. The CDR3 contains 15 residues, cysteine and phenylalanine counted. Left in the record is the CDR3 DNA by itself, 45 bases read in frame from the first base. TCRbeta CDR3 regions were amplified from genomic DNA using the immunoSEQ Assay, a bias-controlled multiplex PCR. Regarding the original processing steps: The number of nucleated cells in each sample was estimated from the amplification of reference gene primers within the assay. To quantify the absolute abundance of each unique TCRbeta CDR3 rearrangement, sequence reads were collapsed and filtered. Productive Simpson clonality was computed per sample as the square root of Simpson's diversity index over productive rearrangements. TCRdb limited this immuneACCESS table to in-frame rearrangements with V and J called. A share of clones is missing; checked studies link under half to unresolved V genes, and the rest is unexplained. V and J calls and clone size are those listed in that table; D and trimming were worked out from the DNA. Within this sample are about 140,000 clones, with 80% of them counted one time only. The top ten clones comprise 3.5% of the sample.

Samples from volunteer blood donors who had recovered from COVID-19 were contributed by a second Seattle source. Collaborating institutions collected whole blood in K2EDTA tubes following their own protocols. For TCRbeta analysis, collaborator samples were shipped as frozen whole blood, as isolated PBMCs, or as DNA extracted from either sample type. This sequence uses TRBV4-2 and TRBJ2-7; too little of a D gene remains to name it. What was sequenced was peripheral blood. This receptor was identified in an older man who had recovered from COVID-19. This receptor carries the CDR3 CASSQEAAASYEQYF. The nucleotide sequence reads TGTGCCAGCAGCCAAGAGGCGGCGGCTAGCTACGAGCAGTACTTC.